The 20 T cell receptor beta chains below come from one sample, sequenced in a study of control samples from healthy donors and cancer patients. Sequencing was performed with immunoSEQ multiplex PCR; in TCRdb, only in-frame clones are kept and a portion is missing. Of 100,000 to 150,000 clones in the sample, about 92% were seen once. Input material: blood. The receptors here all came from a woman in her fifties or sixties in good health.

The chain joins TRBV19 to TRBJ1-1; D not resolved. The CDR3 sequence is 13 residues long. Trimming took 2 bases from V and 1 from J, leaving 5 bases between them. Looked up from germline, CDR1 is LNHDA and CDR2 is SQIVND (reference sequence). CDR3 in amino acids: CASSINRNTEAFF. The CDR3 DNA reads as TGTGCCAGTAGTATAAACAGGAACACTGAAGCTTTCTTT.

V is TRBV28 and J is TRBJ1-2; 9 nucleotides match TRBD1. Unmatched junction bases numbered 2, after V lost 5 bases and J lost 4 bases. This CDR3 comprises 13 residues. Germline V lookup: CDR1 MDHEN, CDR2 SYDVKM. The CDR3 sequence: CASSAGQGYGYTF. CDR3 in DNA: TGTGCCAGCAGTGCGGGACAGGGCTATGGCTACACCTTC.

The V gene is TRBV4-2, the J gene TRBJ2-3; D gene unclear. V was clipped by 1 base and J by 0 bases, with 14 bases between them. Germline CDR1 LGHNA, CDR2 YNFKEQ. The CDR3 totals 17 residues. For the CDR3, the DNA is TGTGCCAGCAGCCAAGGGGCCGAGCATACTAGCACAGATACGCAGTATTTT. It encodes CASSQGAEHTSTDTQYF.

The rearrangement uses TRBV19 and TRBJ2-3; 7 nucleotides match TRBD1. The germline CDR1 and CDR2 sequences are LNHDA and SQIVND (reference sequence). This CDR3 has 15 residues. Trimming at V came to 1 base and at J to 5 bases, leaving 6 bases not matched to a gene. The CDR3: CASSIGSRGQDTQYF. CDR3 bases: TGTGCCAGTAGTATAGGGTCAAGGGGGCAAGATACGCAGTATTTT. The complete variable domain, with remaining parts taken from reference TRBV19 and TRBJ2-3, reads DGGITQSPKYLFRKEGQNVTLSCEQNLNHDAMYWYRQDPGQGLRLIYYSQIVNDFQKGDIAEGYSVSREKKESFPLTVTSAQKNPTAFYLCASSIGSRGQDTQYFGPGTRLTVL.

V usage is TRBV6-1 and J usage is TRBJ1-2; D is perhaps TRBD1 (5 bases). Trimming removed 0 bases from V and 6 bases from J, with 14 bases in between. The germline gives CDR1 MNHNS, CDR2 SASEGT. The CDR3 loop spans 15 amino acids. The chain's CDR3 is CASSEAGGDRDGYTF. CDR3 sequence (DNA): TGTGCCAGCAGTGAAGCGGGAGGGGACCGGGATGGCTACACCTTC.

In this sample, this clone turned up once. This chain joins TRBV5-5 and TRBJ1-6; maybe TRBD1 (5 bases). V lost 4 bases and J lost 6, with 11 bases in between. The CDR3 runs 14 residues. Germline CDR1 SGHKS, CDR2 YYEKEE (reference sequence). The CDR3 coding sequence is TGTGCCAGCAGCCGAGACAGCATTAATTCACCCCTCCACTTT. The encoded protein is CASSRDSINSPLHF.

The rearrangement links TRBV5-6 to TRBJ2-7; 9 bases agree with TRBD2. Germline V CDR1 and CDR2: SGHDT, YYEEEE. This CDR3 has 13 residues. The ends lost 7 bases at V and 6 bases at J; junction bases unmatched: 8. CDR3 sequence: CASSRLAEGEQYF. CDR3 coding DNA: TGTGCCAGCTCCAGACTAGCGGAAGGCGAGCAGTACTTC. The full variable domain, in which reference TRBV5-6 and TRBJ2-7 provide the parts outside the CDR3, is DAGVTQSPTHLIKTRGQQVTLRCSPKSGHDTVSWYQQALGQGPQFIFQYYEEEERQRGNFPDRFSGHQFPNYSSELNVNALLLGDSALYLCASSRLAEGEQYFGPGTRLTVT.

The CDR3 DNA is TGCGCCAGCAGCCTCCGCGGACAGCCAACTAATGAAAAACTGTTTTTT. Its translation is CASSLRGQPTNEKLFF. This sequence joins TRBV4-1 and TRBJ1-4, with D possibly being TRBD1 (6 bases). The CDR3 has 16 amino acids. V was clipped by 4 bases and J by 0 bases, with 12 bases between them. Germline CDR1 and CDR2: MGHRA and YSYEKL.

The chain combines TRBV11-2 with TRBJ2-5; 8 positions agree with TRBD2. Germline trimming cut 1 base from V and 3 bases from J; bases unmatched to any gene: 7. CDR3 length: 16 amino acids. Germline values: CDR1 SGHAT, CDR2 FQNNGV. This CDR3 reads CASSLGSGGLKETQYF. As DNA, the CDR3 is TGTGCCAGCAGCTTAGGGAGCGGGGGCCTCAAAGAGACCCAGTACTTC.

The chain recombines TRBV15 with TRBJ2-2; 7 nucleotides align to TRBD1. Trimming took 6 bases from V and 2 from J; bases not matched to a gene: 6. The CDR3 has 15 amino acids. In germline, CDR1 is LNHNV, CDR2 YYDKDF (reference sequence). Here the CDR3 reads CATRSGQTNTGELFF. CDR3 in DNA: TGTGCCACCAGATCGGGACAGACTAACACCGGGGAGCTGTTTTTT. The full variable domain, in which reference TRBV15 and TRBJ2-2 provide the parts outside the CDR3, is DAMVIQNPRYQVTQFGKPVTLSCSQTLNHNVMYWYQQKSSQAPKLLFHYYDKDFNNEADTPDNFQSRRPNTSFCFLDIRSPGLGDTAMYLCATRSGQTNTGELFFGEGSRLTVL.

The CDR3 region has the DNA TGTGCCAGCAGTTCCCGGGGGGACGGCTCTGGAAACACCATATATTTT. Translating gives CASSSRGDGSGNTIYF. This sequence joins TRBV6-6 and TRBJ1-3, with a weak D call TRBD1 (5 bases). Germline assignment: CDR1 MNHNY and CDR2 SVGAGI (reference sequence). CDR3 length: 16 residues. V dropped 4 bases and J dropped 0 bases, with 13 bases sitting between them.

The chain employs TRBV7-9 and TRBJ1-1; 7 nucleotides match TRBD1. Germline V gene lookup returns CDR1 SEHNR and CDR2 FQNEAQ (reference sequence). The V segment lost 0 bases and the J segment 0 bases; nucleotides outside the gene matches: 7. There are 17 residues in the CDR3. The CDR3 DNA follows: TGTGCCAGCAGCTTAGCGCTTGGACAGGCCATGAACACTGAAGCTTTCTTT. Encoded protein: CASSLALGQAMNTEAFF.

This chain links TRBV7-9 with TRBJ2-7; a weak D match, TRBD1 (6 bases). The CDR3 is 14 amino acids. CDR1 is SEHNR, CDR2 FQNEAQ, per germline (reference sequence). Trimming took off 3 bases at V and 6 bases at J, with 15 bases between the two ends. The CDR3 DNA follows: TGTGCCAGCAGCTTTCCCTTCCCGGACAGCGAGCAGTACTTC. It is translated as CASSFPFPDSEQYF.

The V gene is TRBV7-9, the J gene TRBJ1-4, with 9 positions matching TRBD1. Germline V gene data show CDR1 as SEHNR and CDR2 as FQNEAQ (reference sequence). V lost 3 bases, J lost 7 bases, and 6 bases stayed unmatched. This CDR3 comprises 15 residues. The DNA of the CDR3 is TGTGCCAGCAGCTTGGGCTCGACAGGGGGTGAAAAACTGTTTTTT. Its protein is CASSLGSTGGEKLFF.

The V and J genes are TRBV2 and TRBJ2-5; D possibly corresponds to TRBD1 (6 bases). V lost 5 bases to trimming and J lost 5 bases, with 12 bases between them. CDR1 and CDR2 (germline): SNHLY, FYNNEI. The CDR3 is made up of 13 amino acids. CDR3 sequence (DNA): TGTGCCAGCAGTCAACAGGGATTGGAGACCCAGTACTTC. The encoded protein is CASSQQGLETQYF. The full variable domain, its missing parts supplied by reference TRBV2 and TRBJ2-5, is EPEVTQTPSHQVTQMGQEVILRCVPISNHLYFYWYRQILGQKVEFLVSFYNNEISEKSEIFDDQFSVERPDGSNFTLKIRSTKLEDSAMYFCASSQQGLETQYFGPGTRLLVL.

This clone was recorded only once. The CDR3 protein is CASLQISGTEAFF. The DNA of the CDR3 is TGTGCCAGCCTACAGATATCTGGAACTGAAGCTTTCTTT. The V gene is TRBV19, the J gene TRBJ1-1; D is undetermined. The CDR3 runs 13 residues. V was clipped by 9 bases and J by 5 bases, with 16 bases between them. Germline V lookup: CDR1 LNHDA, CDR2 SQIVND (reference sequence).

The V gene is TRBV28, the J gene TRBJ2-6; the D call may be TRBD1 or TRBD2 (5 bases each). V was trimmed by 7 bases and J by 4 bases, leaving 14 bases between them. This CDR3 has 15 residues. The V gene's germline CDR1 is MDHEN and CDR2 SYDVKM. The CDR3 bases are TGTGCCAGCAAAAAAGGGACGGCCGGGGCCAACGTCCTGACTTTC. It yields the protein CASKKGTAGANVLTF.

CDR3 DNA sequence: TGTGCCAGCAGCTTTTTAGGCAAGAAAAGCAATCAGCCCCAGCATTTT. The encoded protein is CASSFLGKKSNQPQHF. The chain has TRBV5-8 and TRBJ1-5; D uncertain. V lost 2 bases, J lost 1 base, and 13 bases lay in between. Germline-derived CDR1 and CDR2 are SGHTS and YDEGEE. The length of the CDR3 is 16 residues.

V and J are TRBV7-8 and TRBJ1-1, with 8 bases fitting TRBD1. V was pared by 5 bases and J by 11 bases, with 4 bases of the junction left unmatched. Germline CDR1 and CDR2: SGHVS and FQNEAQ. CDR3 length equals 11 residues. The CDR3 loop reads CASSTDRGAFF. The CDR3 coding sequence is TGTGCCAGCAGCACTGACAGGGGTGCTTTCTTT.

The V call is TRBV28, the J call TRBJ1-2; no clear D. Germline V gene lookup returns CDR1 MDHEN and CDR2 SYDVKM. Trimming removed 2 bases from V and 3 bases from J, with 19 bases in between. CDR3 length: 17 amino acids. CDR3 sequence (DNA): TGTGCCAGCAGTTTAGCCCTCGCTAGGTTGGCCCACTATGGCTACACCTTC. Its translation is CASSLALARLAHYGYTF.